Below, 9 T cell receptor beta chains from the same sample are listed, as sequenced in a study of glioma-infiltrating T cells. TCR alpha and beta CDR3 regions were amplified from RNA using iRepertoire nested multiplex PCR. TCRdb ran MiXCR on the multiplex PCR reads and lists one entry per CDR3 protein. The sample shows fewer than 200,000 distinct CDR3 sequences, around 45% of them seen only once. The specimen was glioma tissue, nonneoplastic brain tissue, or PBMCs (not recorded which). These receptors were obtained from a human donor with low-grade glioma or glioblastoma, undergoing nonglioma brain surgery, or in good health (not recorded which).

This chain uses TRBV5-1 with TRBJ1-1; D is uncertain. V dropped 1 base and J dropped 4 bases, with 14 bases sitting between them. CDR3 length: 15 amino acids. In germline, CDR1 is SGHRS, CDR2 YFSETQ. The CDR3 region is CASSLNAGSSTEAFF. The CDR3 DNA reads TGCGCCAGCAGCTTGAACGCGGGGTCTAGCACTGAAGCTTTCTTT.

This clonotype was seen at least ten times. The chain links TRBV10-3 to TRBJ1-3, with D uncertain. The CDR3 has 14 residues. CDR1 is ENHRY and CDR2 is SYGVKD in the germline V gene. The V end was cut by 5 bases, the J end by 8 bases, with 16 bases between. The CDR3 spells CAISRSQGQDTIYF. CDR3 in DNA: TGTGCCATCAGTCGGTCCCAAGGCCAAGACACCATATATTTT.

This chain links TRBV24-1 with TRBJ2-3; 10 bases align to TRBD2. CDR3 length: 20 amino acids. Trimming removed 7 bases from V and 0 bases from J; junction bases left unmatched: 18. The germline gives CDR1 KGHDR, CDR2 SFDVKD. CDR3 residues: CATSASSGSKRGTSTDTQYF. In DNA, the CDR3 is TGTGCCACCAGCGCTTCTAGCGGGAGTAAGCGGGGGACTAGCACAGATACGCAGTATTTT.

This clonotype was observed many times. The genes are TRBV20-1 and TRBJ2-7; the D gene is possibly TRBD1 (5 bases). The CDR3 has 15 amino acids. Germline V gene sequence: CDR1 DFQATT, CDR2 SNEGSKA (reference sequence). Between the trimmed V and J ends, which lost 0 bases and 2 bases, there was a span of 14 bases. The DNA of the CDR3 is TGCAGTGCTAGAGATTTGAGAAGGACAACCTACGAGCAGTACTTC. Encoded protein: CSARDLRRTTYEQYF.

This clonotype came up a few times. This sequence joins TRBV12-3 or TRBV12-4 and TRBJ2-1; D is possibly TRBD2 (5 bases). Trimming removed 6 bases from V and 3 bases from J, with 18 bases in between. CDR3 length: 16 amino acids. The chain's CDR3 is CASSPPLASVYNEQFF. The CDR3 DNA reads TGTGCCAGCAGCCCCCCCTTAGCGAGCGTCTACAATGAGCAGTTCTTC.

This clonotype was counted at least ten times. The chain recombines TRBV6-1 with TRBJ1-1; possibly TRBD1 for D (6 bases). V was pared by 2 bases and J by 4 bases, with 14 bases between. CDR3 length equals 15 residues. CDR1 and CDR2 from the germline V gene are MNHNS and SASEGT. DNA of the CDR3: TGTGCCAGCAGTGAAAAGAAGGGGGGGACCACTGAAGCTTTCTTT. This gives the protein CASSEKKGGTTEAFF.

This clonotype appeared a few times. This chain links TRBV7-2 with TRBJ2-1; 10 nucleotides line up with TRBD2. Trimming at V came to 2 bases and at J to 9 bases, leaving 7 bases not matched to a gene. In germline, CDR1 is SGHTA, CDR2 FQGNSA. This CDR3 comprises 15 residues. CDR3 coding DNA: TGTGCCAGCAGCTTACTAGCGGGAGAGGGGTTTGAGCAGTTCTTC. This gives the protein CASSLLAGEGFEQFF.

The chain joins TRBV10-3 to TRBJ1-1; D gene uncertain. Between the trimmed V and J ends, which lost 2 bases and 0 bases, there was a span of 10 bases. This CDR3 region has 15 residues. CDR1 and CDR2 (germline): ENHRY, SYGVKD. Here the CDR3 DNA reads TGTGCCATCAGTGAGAAGGGTGAAGTGAACACTGAAGCTTTCTTT. It yields the protein CAISEKGEVNTEAFF.

Worth noting for this clonotype: No conserved phenylalanine or tryptophan is present at the end of the CDR3, so a read error is the likely explanation. This chain uses TRBV6-1 with TRBJ2-7, with TRBD2 identical over 11 bases. From germline, CDR1 is MNHNS and CDR2 SASEGT. The CDR3 loop spans 15 amino acids. The CDR3 spells CAISEDTSGSSEQYL. The DNA of the CDR3 is TGTGCCATCAGTGAAGATACTAGCGGGAGTAGCGAGCAGTACCTC.